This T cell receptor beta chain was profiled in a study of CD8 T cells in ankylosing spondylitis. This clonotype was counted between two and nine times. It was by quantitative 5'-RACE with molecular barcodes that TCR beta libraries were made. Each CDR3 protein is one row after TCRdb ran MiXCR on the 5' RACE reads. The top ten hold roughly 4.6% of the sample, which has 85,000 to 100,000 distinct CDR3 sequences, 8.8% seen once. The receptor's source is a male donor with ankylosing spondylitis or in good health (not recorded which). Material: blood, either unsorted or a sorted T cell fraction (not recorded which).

The CDR3 region has the DNA TGCAGTGCTAGAGATCGTCGCGGGGGCCCCTACAATGAGCAGTTCTTC. Translating gives CSARDRRGGPYNEQFF. The chain recombines TRBV20-1 with TRBJ2-1; D is possibly TRBD2 (7 bases). V dropped 0 bases and J dropped 2 bases, with 14 bases sitting between them. Germline lookup yields CDR1 DFQATT and CDR2 SNEGSKA (reference sequence). CDR3 size: 16 residues.